Following are 3 T cell receptor beta chains from one sample sequenced in a study of CD8 T cells in Susac syndrome. Random hexamers were used to reverse transcribe the RNA input (roughly 0.5 to 1 ug). TCRdb re-called the immunoSEQ multiplex PCR reads with MiXCR, one entry per CDR3 protein. Of roughly 100,000 distinct CDR3 sequences in the sample, roughly 95% were seen once. Sequenced material: CD8+ T cells from PBMCs. The origin of the receptors is a human donor with Susac syndrome.

The V and J genes are TRBV29-1 and TRBJ1-2; 7 bases align to TRBD1. The germline gives CDR1 SQVTM, CDR2 ANQGSEA. The CDR3 runs to 13 residues. V gave up 7 bases and J gave up 0 bases; unmatched junction bases: 5. CDR3 amino acids: CSDGTEANYGYTF. In nucleotides, the CDR3 is TGCAGCGACGGGACAGAAGCTAACTATGGCTACACCTTC.

The V call is TRBV6-5, the J call TRBJ2-6; no definite D call. The CDR3 spans 13 residues. CDR1 is MNHEY, CDR2 SVGAGI, per germline. V lost 10 bases, J lost 0 bases, and 7 bases lay in between. The CDR3 loop is CATVSSGANVLTF. In nucleotides, the CDR3 is TGTGCCACCGTGAGCTCTGGGGCCAACGTCCTGACTTTC.

The chain combines TRBV30 with TRBJ1-1; no definite D call. Germline V gene data show CDR1 as GTSNPN and CDR2 as SVGIG (reference sequence). Deletions cut 3 bases from V and 1 base from J, with 6 bases between. The CDR3 is 12 amino acids. The CDR3 DNA follows: TGTGCCTGGAGGGCAGAGAACACTGAAGCTTTCTTT. It specifies CAWRAENTEAFF.